The clone carrying this T cell receptor (beta chain) was found a few times. Its specificity is unknown. The treatment denotes: roughly 20 received Ad26.COV2.S at low or high dose, single or two shots; five or six received placebo; per-sample allocation not given. At day 63 after the first vaccine or placebo injection, samples were drawn. Boston hosted the donor, who was an adult aged 18-55 years. Clones were read by immunoSEQ multiplex PCR, and TCRdb kept only the in-frame ones, dropping some. The sample contains some 520,000 clones, approximately 88% of which appear only once. The data are from a study of Ad26.COV2.S vaccination and SARS-CoV-2 variants. Study details: Doses of Ad26.COV2.S were injected into muscle once or twice, 56 days apart.

Germline V gene lookup returns CDR1 SGHVS and CDR2 FQNEAQ. The CDR3 sequence is 18 residues long. Trimming cost V 2 bases and J 2 bases, with 19 bases left between them. General study points: Spike-specific CD8+ and CD4+ T cell responses reportedly showed substantial breadth after vaccination.

This chain uses TRBV7-8 with TRBJ1-5; tentatively, D is TRBD1 (5 bases). This sequence was found in a person aged 18-60 years who received the Ad26.COV2.S COVID-19 vaccine or a placebo. Sequencing used peripheral blood, obtained in a trial of Ad26.COV2.S vaccine versus placebo. The CDR3 protein is CASSLSFGAQGGNQPQHF. The CDR3 DNA is TGTGCCAGCAGCTTATCGTTTGGGGCGCAAGGGGGCAATCAGCCCCAGCATTTT.